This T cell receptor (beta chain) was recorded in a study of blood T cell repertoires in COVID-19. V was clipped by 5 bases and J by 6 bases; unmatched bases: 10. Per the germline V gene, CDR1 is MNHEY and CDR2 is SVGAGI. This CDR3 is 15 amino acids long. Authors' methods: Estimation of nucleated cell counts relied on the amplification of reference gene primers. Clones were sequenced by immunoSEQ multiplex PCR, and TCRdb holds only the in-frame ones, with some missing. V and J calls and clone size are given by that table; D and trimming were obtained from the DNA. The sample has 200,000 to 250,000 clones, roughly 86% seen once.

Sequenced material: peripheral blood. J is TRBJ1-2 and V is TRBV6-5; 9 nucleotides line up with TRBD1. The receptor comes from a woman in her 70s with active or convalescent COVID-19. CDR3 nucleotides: TGTGCCAGCAGTCGCTACGGTGACAGGGGGGATGGCTACACCTTC. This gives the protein CASSRYGDRGDGYTF.